The 21 T cell receptor beta chains given below trace back to one sample, sequenced in a study of brain metastases from non-small cell lung cancer. Some clones are missing from TCRdb's copy, which holds only in-frame ones; the method was immunoSEQ multiplex PCR. This table has 3,000 to 4,000 clones, roughly 95% appearing once. The sample consisted of tumor-adjacent normal tissue. The receptor source for this set is a donor at least 40 years old with non-small cell lung cancer.

This chain uses TRBV18 with TRBJ2-7, with D perhaps matching TRBD1 or TRBD2 (5 bases each). V was pared by 2 bases and J by 2 bases, with 13 bases between. CDR1 is KGHSH and CDR2 is LQKENI in the germline V gene. This CDR3 has 15 amino acids. The CDR3 region is CASSPIDGTPYEQYF. The CDR3 DNA follows: TGTGCCAGCTCACCAATTGACGGGACCCCCTACGAGCAGTACTTC.

This sequence joins TRBV5-4 and TRBJ2-2, with D perhaps assigned TRBD1 or TRBD2 (5 bases each). The CDR3 is 15 amino acids. V was pared by 0 bases and J by 2 bases, with 8 bases between. Germline CDR1 and CDR2: SGHNT and YYREEE (reference sequence). The CDR3 here is CASSLVGVNTGELFF. As DNA, the CDR3 is TGTGCCAGCAGCTTGGTGGGGGTCAACACCGGGGAGCTGTTTTTT. The whole variable domain, filled in from reference TRBV5-4 and TRBJ2-2, reads ETGVTQSPTHLIKTRGQQVTLRCSSQSGHNTVSWYQQALGQGPQFIFQYYREEENGRGNFPPRFSGLQFPNYSSELNVNALELDDSALYLCASSLVGVNTGELFFGEGSRLTVL.

The chain joins TRBV3-1 (or the pseudogene TRBV3-2) to TRBJ2-7, with TRBD1 as a possible D gene (6 bases). Germline CDR1 and CDR2: LGHDT and YNNKEL (reference sequence). The CDR3 consists of 13 residues. The V end was cut by 3 bases, the J end by 2 bases, with 8 bases between. The CDR3 nucleotides are TGTGCCAGCAGCCAGGGGGCCACCTACGAGCAGTACTTC. This encodes CASSQGATYEQYF.

The genes are TRBV19 and TRBJ1-6; possible D gene TRBD1, 5 bases. The CDR3 runs 13 residues. Deletions cut 4 bases from V and 15 bases from J, with 16 bases between. CDR1 and CDR2 from the germline V gene are LNHDA and SQIVND (reference sequence). DNA for the CDR3: TGTGCCAGTAGTACAGGGACGGGGTATGTCCTCCACTTT. Residues: CASSTGTGYVLHF.

The V call is TRBV6-5, the J call TRBJ1-6; maybe TRBD1 (5 bases). V was clipped by 4 bases and J by 13 bases, with 17 bases between them. CDR3 size: 14 residues. CDR1 is MNHEY and CDR2 is SVGAGI in the germline V gene. The CDR3 sequence is CASSSGTDGLPLHF. DNA for the CDR3: TGTGCCAGCAGTTCCGGGACGGACGGTTTGCCCCTCCACTTT.

This sequence joins TRBV18 and TRBJ2-7; 10 bases agree with TRBD1. CDR1 is KGHSH and CDR2 is LQKENI in the germline V gene. V shed 2 bases, J shed 5 bases, and the junction held 9 bases outside the gene matches. The CDR3 sequence is 16 residues long. The CDR3 nucleotides read TGTGCCAGCTCACCATTTAGACAGGGGGCAGTCAACGAGCAGTACTTC. Amino acid sequence: CASSPFRQGAVNEQYF.

This rearrangement joins TRBV7-3 to TRBJ2-3; D tentatively fits TRBD1 or TRBD2 (6 bases each). The germline V gene has CDR1 SGHTA and CDR2 FQGTGA. The CDR3 has 14 amino acids. Trimming stripped 0 bases from V and 4 bases from J, with 8 bases between. The CDR3 is CASSLTGGPDTQYF. DNA for the CDR3: TGTGCCAGCAGCTTAACGGGGGGCCCAGATACGCAGTATTTT.

V gene TRBV5-1 combines with J gene TRBJ2-2; D is unresolved. The CDR3 extends over 12 amino acids. V lost 6 bases and J 5 bases, leaving 8 bases between the germline ends. Germline V gene lookup returns CDR1 SGHRS and CDR2 YFSETQ. CDR3 loop: CASKPSTGELFF. The CDR3 coding sequence is TGCGCCAGCAAACCGTCTACCGGGGAGCTGTTTTTT.

This clone was seen once. Its ends do not fully match the called genes, so a read error is possible. The chain combines TRBV19 with TRBJ1-1; no definite D call. CDR3 length: 13 amino acids. The V gene's germline CDR1 is LNHDA and CDR2 SQIVND (reference sequence). CDR3 protein: CTSKGRPTAEAFF. The CDR3 DNA reads TGTACCAGTAAAGGCAGGCCTACGGCTGAAGCTTTCTTT. The complete variable domain, with remaining parts taken from reference TRBV19 and TRBJ1-1, reads DGGITQSPKYLFRKEGQNVTLSCEQNLNHDAMYWYRQDPGQGLRLIYYSQIVNDFQKGDIAEGYSVSREKKESFPLTVTSAQKNPTAFYLCTSKGRPTAEAFFGQGTRLTVV.

The genes are TRBV2 and TRBJ2-1, with D possibly TRBD2 on 5 matching bases. CDR1 and CDR2 from the germline V gene are SNHLY and FYNNEI. There are 15 residues in the CDR3. Trimming shortened V by 0 bases and J by 2 bases, and 8 bases separated the two germline ends. CDR3 sequence reads: CASSEAGATYNEQFF. CDR3 nucleotides: TGTGCCAGCAGTGAAGCGGGAGCAACCTACAATGAGCAGTTCTTC. The full variable domain, rest sourced from reference TRBV2 and TRBJ2-1, is EPEVTQTPSHQVTQMGQEVILRCVPISNHLYFYWYRQILGQKVEFLVSFYNNEISEKSEIFDDQFSVERPDGSNFTLKIRSTKLEDSAMYFCASSEAGATYNEQFFGPGTRLTVL.

This clone has a single count. Its ends do not fully match the called genes, so a read error is possible. This chain connects TRBV6-5 to TRBJ1-6, with D uncertain. The CDR3 runs 12 residues. CDR1 is MNHEY and CDR2 is SVGAGI in the germline V gene. The CDR3 protein is CASALGGSLLHF. DNA for the CDR3: TGTGCCAGCGCCCTCGGAGGCTCACTCCTCCACTTT.

The table lists this clone with a count of one. This rearrangement joins TRBV11-3 to TRBJ2-1; TRBD2 might be the D (5 bases). This CDR3 is built from 14 residues. The germline CDR1 and CDR2 sequences are SGHNT and YENEEA. Trimming left V 1 base short and J 8 bases short, with 12 bases between. The DNA for the CDR3 is TGTGCCAGCAGCTTAGTGGCTAGCAGTCATGAGCAGTTCTTC. This codes for CASSLVASSHEQFF.

The chain is built from TRBV19 and TRBJ2-7; 14 bases line up with TRBD2. Germline values: CDR1 LNHDA, CDR2 SQIVND (reference sequence). After removal of 2 bases from V and 4 bases from J, the junction contained 7 bases not matched to a gene. This CDR3 contains 17 residues. As DNA, the CDR3 is TGTGCCAGTAGTATATCGGGACTAGCGGGGGAGCCTTACGAGCAGTACTTC. This translates into CASSISGLAGEPYEQYF.

The rearrangement uses TRBV4-1 and TRBJ1-1; the D gene is possibly TRBD1 (6 bases). V dropped 4 bases and J dropped 0 bases, with 12 bases sitting between them. Germline CDR1 and CDR2: MGHRA and YSYEKL. The CDR3 length is 15 residues. The DNA of the CDR3 is TGCGCCAGCAGCCTCCGGGACACCCTGAACACTGAAGCTTTCTTT. Translation: CASSLRDTLNTEAFF.

V is TRBV4-2 and J is TRBJ2-3; D may correspond to TRBD1 or TRBD2 (5 bases each). Germline loops: CDR1 LGHNA, CDR2 YNFKEQ. This CDR3 contains 17 residues. V was cut by 1 base and J by 0 bases, with 14 bases left in between. CDR3 in amino acids: CASSQGEWDLSTDTQYF. Written as DNA, the CDR3 is TGTGCCAGCAGCCAAGGCGAATGGGACCTTAGCACAGATACGCAGTATTTT.

The genes are TRBV27 and TRBJ1-1; D is possibly TRBD1 (6 bases). The length of the CDR3 is 17 residues. Germline V CDR1 and CDR2: MNHEY, SMNVEV (reference sequence). V was pared by 2 bases and J by 2 bases, with 18 bases between. CDR3 nucleotide sequence: TGTGCCAGCAGTTTAGCGTTTCTCGGGGGCGGAAACACTGAAGCTTTCTTT. Protein product: CASSLAFLGGGNTEAFF.

As regards this clone: An end of the junction differs from the germline gene, which may be a read error. The gene calls are TRBV3-1 (or the pseudogene TRBV3-2) and TRBJ2-7; D unclear. The CDR3 has 15 residues. From germline, CDR1 is LGHDT and CDR2 YNNKEL (reference sequence). CDR3 in amino acids: CANSQVADLLSEQYF. DNA of the CDR3: TGTGCCAACAGCCAAGTGGCGGACCTACTTAGTGAGCAGTACTTC.

The chain combines TRBV11-1 with TRBJ2-1; D unresolved. There are 11 residues in the CDR3. Germline loops: CDR1 SGHAT, CDR2 FQDESV (reference sequence). The germline V and J ends were trimmed by 3 bases and 10 bases, with 7 bases remaining between them. In DNA, the CDR3 is TGTGCCAGCAGCTTTAGGCGCGAGCAGTTCTTC. This encodes CASSFRREQFF.

The gene calls are TRBV5-4 and TRBJ1-4; 7 positions match TRBD1. Germline V lookup: CDR1 SGHNT, CDR2 YYREEE (reference sequence). J was trimmed by 1 base and V by 3 bases; bases with no gene match: 0. The length of the CDR3 is 14 residues. The CDR3 reads CASSWDRTNEKLFF. In DNA form, the CDR3 reads TGTGCCAGCAGCTGGGACAGAACTAATGAAAAACTGTTTTTT.

The J gene is TRBJ2-5, the V gene TRBV24-1, with 7 bases lining up with TRBD2. The V segment lost 0 bases and the J segment 5 bases; nucleotides outside the gene matches: 5. The CDR3 runs 15 residues. CDR1 is KGHDR and CDR2 is SFDVKD in the germline V gene. The CDR3 loop reads CATSDLGKGGETQYF. The CDR3 DNA reads as TGTGCCACCAGTGATTTGGGGAAGGGAGGGGAGACCCAGTACTTC.

Of note for this clone: The junction departs from the called germline gene at one end, perhaps through a read error. The genes are TRBV6-5 and TRBJ1-3; 7 bases line up with TRBD1. Germline assignment: CDR1 MNHEY and CDR2 SVGAGI. The CDR3 is 14 amino acids. This chain's CDR3 is CASSSTGAGNIIYF. CDR3 DNA: TGTGCCAGCAGTTCCACAGGGGCCGGAAACATCATATATTTT.